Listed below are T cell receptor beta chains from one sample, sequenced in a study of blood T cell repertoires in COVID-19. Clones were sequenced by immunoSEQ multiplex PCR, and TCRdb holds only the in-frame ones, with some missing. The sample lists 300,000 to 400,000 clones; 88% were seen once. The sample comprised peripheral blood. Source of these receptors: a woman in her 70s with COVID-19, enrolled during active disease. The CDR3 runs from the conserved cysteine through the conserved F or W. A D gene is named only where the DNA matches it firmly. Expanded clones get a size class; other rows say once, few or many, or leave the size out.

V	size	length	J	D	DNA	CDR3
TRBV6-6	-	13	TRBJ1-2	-	TGTGCCAGCAGCCTGGACAGCAGCAGTGGCTACACCTTC	CASSLDSSSGYTF
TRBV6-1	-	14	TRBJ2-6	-	TGTGCCAGCAGTGACAGGGTCGGGGCCAACGTCCTGACTTTC	CASSDRVGANVLTF
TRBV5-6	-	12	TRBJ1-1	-	TGTGCCAGCAGCCTTACAAACACTGAAGCTTTCTTT	CASSLTNTEAFF
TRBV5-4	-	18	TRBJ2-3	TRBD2	TGTGCCAGCAGTGTCGGACTAGCGGGGGACACGGGGGGAGATACGCAGTATTTT	CASSVGLAGDTGGDTQYF
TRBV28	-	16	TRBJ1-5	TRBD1	TGTGCCAGCATCTTGGTAAACAGGGGACCAAATCAGCCCCAGCATTTT	CASILVNRGPNQPQHF
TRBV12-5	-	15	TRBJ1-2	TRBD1	TGTGCTAGTTCGGGACAGGGTTTGCCTAACTATGGCTACACCTTC	CASSGQGLPNYGYTF
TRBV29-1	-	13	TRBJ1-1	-	TGCAGCGCTAGTGCGGAGACGAACACTGAAGCTTTCTTT	CSASAETNTEAFF
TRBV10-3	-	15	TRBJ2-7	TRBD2	TGTGCCATCAGTGAGTCGGGGGGGTATGCATACGAGCAGTACTTC	CAISESGGYAYEQYF
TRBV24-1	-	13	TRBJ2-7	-	TGTGCCACCAGTGACGCAGGGTCCTACGAGCAGTACTTC	CATSDAGSYEQYF
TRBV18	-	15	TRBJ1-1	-	TGTGCCAGCTCACCGCTATCGGACAGAGACACTGAAGCTTTCTTT	CASSPLSDRDTEAFF
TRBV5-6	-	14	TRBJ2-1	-	TGTGCCAGCAGCTTGAGAGTCGGGGGCAATGAGCAGTTCTTC	CASSLRVGGNEQFF
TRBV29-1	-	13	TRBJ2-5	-	TGCAGCGTTGGGTCCAGGTTTGTAGAGACCCAGTACTTC	CSVGSRFVETQYF
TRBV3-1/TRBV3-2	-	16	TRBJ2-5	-	TGTGCCAGCAGCCCAAGAACAGGGGGCGGGAGGGAGACCCAGTACTTC	CASSPRTGGGRETQYF
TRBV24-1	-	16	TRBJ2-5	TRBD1	TGTGCCACCAGTGATTTTTCGACAGGGCTGGGAGAGACCCAGTACTTC	CATSDFSTGLGETQYF
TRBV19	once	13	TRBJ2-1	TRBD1	TGTGCCAGTAGTATGTCAGGACAGGGGAAACAGTTCTTC	CASSMSGQGKQFF
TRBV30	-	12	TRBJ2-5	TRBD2	TGTGCCTGGAGTAGCGGGGGGGAGACCCAGTACTTC	CAWSSGGETQYF
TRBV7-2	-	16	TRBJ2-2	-	TGTGCCAGCAGCTTAGCGGTCGGGGGGCGGGACGGGGAGCTGTTTTTT	CASSLAVGGRDGELFF
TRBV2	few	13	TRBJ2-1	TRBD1	TGTGCCAGCAGCCAGGGGGCTAACAATGAGCAGTTCTTC	CASSQGANNEQFF
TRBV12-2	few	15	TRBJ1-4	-	TGTGCAAGTCGCTTAGCGCGAGGGGGCAAGGAAAAACTGTTTTTT	CASRLARGGKEKLFF
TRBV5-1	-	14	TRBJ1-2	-	TGCGCCAGCAGCTTGGCGTCGGGACACGGGGGCTACACCTTC	CASSLASGHGGYTF
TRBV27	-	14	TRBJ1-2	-	TGTGCCAGCAGTGAGTCAAACCGGAGATATGGCTACACCTTC	CASSESNRRYGYTF
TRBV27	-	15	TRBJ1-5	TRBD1	TGTGCCAGCCGTAAAGACAGGGTTGGAGGGCAGCCCCAGCATTTT	CASRKDRVGGQPQHF
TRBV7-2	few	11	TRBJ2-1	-	TGTGCCAGCAGCTTTGGGGCTGAGCAGTTCTTC	CASSFGAEQFF
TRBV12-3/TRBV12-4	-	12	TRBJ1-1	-	TGTGCCAGCAGTCCCTTGGGGCAGGAAGCTTTCTTT	CASSPLGQEAFF
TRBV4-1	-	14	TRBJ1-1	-	TGCGCCAGCAGCCATCAACAGGGAAGATTCGAAGCTTTCTTT	CASSHQQGRFEAFF
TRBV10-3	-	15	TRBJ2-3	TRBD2	TGTGCCATCCGGGAGGGGTGGAGGGGCACAGATACGCAGTATTTT	CAIREGWRGTDTQYF
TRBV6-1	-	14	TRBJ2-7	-	TGTGCCAGCAGTGAGGGTGCAGGGGGGAACGAGCAGTACTTC	CASSEGAGGNEQYF